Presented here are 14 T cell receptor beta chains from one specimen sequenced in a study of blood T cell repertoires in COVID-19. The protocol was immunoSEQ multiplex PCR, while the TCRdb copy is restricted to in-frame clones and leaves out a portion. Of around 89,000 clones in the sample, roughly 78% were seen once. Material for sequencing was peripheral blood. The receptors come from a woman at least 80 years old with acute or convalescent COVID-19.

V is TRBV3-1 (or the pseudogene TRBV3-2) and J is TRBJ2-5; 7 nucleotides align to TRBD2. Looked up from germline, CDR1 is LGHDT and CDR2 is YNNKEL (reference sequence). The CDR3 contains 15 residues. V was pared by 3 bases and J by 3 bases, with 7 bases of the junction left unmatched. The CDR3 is CASSHYGGTKETQYF. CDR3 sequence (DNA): TGTGCCAGCAGCCACTACGGTGGGACTAAAGAGACCCAGTACTTC.

The CDR3 DNA follows: TGTGCCAGCAGCCCTCGACGCAGGGGGCAGGACAATGAGCAGTTCTTC. As protein: CASSPRRRGQDNEQFF. V gene TRBV11-2 combines with J gene TRBJ2-1, with 8 bases lining up with TRBD1. The germline V gene encodes CDR1 SGHAT and CDR2 FQNNGV. Trimming took 5 bases from V and 5 from J; bases not matched to a gene: 11. This CDR3 has 16 amino acids.

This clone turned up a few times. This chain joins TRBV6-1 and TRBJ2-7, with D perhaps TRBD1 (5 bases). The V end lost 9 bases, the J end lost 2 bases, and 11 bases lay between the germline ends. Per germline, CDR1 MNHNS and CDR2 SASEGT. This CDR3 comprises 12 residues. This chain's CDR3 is CASTQGAYEQYF. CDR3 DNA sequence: TGTGCCAGTACCCAGGGTGCCTACGAGCAGTACTTC.

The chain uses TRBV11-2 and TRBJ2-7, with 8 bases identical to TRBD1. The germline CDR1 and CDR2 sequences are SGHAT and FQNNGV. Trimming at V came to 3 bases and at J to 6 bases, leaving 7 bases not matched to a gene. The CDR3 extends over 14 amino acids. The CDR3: CASSLLRGRSEQYF. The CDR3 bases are TGTGCCAGCAGCTTGCTCAGGGGGCGAAGCGAGCAGTACTTC.

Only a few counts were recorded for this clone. CDR3 bases: TGTGCCAGCAGGTCGCCGGGCTACAATGAGCAGTTCTTC. It specifies CASRSPGYNEQFF. The gene calls are TRBV6-5 and TRBJ2-1, with D uncertain. Germline values: CDR1 MNHEY, CDR2 SVGAGI. With 6 bases removed from V and 3 bases from J, the gap between germline ends came to 9 bases. The CDR3 consists of 13 residues.

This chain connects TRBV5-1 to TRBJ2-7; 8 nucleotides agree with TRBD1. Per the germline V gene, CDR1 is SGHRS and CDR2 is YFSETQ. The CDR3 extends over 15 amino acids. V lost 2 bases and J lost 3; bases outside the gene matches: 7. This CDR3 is CASSFDRGVGYEQYF. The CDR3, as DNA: TGCGCCAGCAGCTTCGACAGGGGTGTTGGCTACGAGCAGTACTTC.

The CDR3 loop reads CASSLDRLNTEAFF. The DNA for the CDR3 is TGTGCCAGCAGCTTAGACAGGCTGAACACTGAAGCTTTCTTT. This chain links TRBV6-5 with TRBJ1-1; TRBD1 is a possible D gene (6 bases). This CDR3 region has 14 residues. Germline CDR1 MNHEY, CDR2 SVGAGI. V was cut by 6 bases and J by 0 bases, with 11 bases left in between.

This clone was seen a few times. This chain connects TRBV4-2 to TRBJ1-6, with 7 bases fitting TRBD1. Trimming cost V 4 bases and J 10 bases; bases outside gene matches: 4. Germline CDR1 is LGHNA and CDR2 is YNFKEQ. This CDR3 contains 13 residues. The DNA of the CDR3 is TGTGCCAGCAGCCTAGGGGGCTTCTCACCCCTCCACTTT. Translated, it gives CASSLGGFSPLHF.

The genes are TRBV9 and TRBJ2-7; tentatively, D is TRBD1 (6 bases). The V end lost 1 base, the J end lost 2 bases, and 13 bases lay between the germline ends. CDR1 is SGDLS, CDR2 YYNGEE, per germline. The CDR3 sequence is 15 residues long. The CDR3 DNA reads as TGTGCCAGCAGCGTAACAGGGACACAGGCCTACGAGCAGTACTTC. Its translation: CASSVTGTQAYEQYF.

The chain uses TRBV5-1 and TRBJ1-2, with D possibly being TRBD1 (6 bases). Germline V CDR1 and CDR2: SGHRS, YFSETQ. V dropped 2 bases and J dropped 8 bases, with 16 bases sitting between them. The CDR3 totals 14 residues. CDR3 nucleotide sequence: TGCGCCAGCAGCTTCTCGGGGGGCCAGGAGGGCTACACCTTC. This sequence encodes CASSFSGGQEGYTF.

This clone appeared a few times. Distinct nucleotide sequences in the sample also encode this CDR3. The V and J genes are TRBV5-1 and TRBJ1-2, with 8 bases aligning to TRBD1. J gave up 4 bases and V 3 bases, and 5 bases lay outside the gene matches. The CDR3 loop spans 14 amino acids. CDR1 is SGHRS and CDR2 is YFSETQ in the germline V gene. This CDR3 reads CASSYGQGGYGYTF. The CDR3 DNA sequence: TGCGCCAGCAGCTATGGACAGGGCGGCTATGGCTACACCTTC.

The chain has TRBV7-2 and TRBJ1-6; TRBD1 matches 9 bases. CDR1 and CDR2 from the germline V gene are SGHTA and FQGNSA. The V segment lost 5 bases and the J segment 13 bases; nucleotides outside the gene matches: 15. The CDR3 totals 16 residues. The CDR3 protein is CASSISPSGTGSPLHF. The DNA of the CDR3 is TGTGCCAGCAGCATTTCCCCCTCCGGGACAGGGTCGCCCCTCCACTTT.

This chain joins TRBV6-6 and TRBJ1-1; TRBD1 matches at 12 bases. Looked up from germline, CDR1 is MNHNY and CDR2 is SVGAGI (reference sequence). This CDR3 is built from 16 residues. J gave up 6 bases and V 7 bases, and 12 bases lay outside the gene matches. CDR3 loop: CASTEGQGAWYSEAFF. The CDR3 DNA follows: TGTGCCAGCACCGAGGGACAGGGGGCCTGGTACTCTGAAGCTTTCTTT.

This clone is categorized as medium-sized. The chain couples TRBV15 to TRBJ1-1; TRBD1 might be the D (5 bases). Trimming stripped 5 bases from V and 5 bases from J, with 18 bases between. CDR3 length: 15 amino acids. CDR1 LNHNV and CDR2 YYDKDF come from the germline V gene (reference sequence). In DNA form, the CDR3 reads TGTGCCACCAGCCGGCCGCGGGGGTGGGGGACTGAAGCTTTCTTT. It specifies CATSRPRGWGTEAFF.